The 25 T cell receptor beta chains listed next were all sequenced from one sample in a study of CD8 T cells in ankylosing spondylitis (dated by TCRdb to about 2017). Study-wide findings and limitations: A TCR beta motif made up of several highly homologous amino acid variants appeared to be characteristic of blood from ankylosing spondylitis patients.

These receptors have no known antigen. Library preparation was by 5' RACE. Sequencing used an Illumina HiSeq 2500. TCRdb reanalyzed the raw reads on its own, using fastp at Q25 for trimming and MiXCR for clone calling, and kept in-frame beta chains. Each CDR3 protein appears once, grouped with its most common genes and DNA. The table for this sample lists approximately 520,000 distinct CDR3 sequences; approximately 5% of them were counted only once. The ten most abundant clones make up 3.5% of the sample. The material sequenced was blood, either unsorted or a sorted T cell fraction (not recorded which). The receptors stem from a male donor with ankylosing spondylitis.

In the case of this clonotype: A read error may explain this, as a much larger clone is one base away. V is TRBV20-1 and J is TRBJ2-7, with 9 bases that match TRBD1. CDR1 and CDR2 (germline): DFQATT, SNEGSKA (reference sequence). The CDR3 contains 16 residues. The CDR3: CCASPPGTGPSYEQYF. The DNA for the CDR3 is TGCTGTGCTAGCCCGCCCGGGACAGGGCCTTCCTACGAGCAGTACTTC.

There are a few counts of this clonotype. The V and J genes are TRBV2 and TRBJ2-7, with 7 bases that match TRBD2. The CDR3 runs 13 residues. Germline loops: CDR1 SNHLY, CDR2 FYNNEI. Losses at the gene ends were 7 bases for V and 5 bases for J; bases not matched to a gene: 8. The CDR3 reads CASKERGPNEQYF. CDR3 in DNA: TGTGCCAGCAAGGAGCGGGGACCCAACGAGCAGTACTTC.

The V gene is TRBV28, the J gene TRBJ2-1, with 15 bases lining up with TRBD2. Germline CDR1 is MDHEN and CDR2 is SYDVKM. The CDR3 runs to 16 residues. J gave up 10 bases and V 6 bases, and 10 bases lay outside the gene matches. The CDR3, as DNA: TGTGCCAGCAGCGACTTGGGGACTAGCGGGAGGCCGGAGCAGTTCTTC. Translation gives CASSDLGTSGRPEQFF.

CDR3 amino acids: CASRTDTTSYNEQFF. In nucleotides, the CDR3 is TGCGCCAGCAGAACGGACACCACCTCCTACAATGAGCAGTTCTTC. The J gene is TRBJ2-1, the V gene TRBV5-1; possibly TRBD1 for D (5 bases). This CDR3 comprises 15 residues. Germline loops: CDR1 SGHRS, CDR2 YFSETQ. The ends were cut back, 5 bases at V and 0 bases at J, with 12 bases in the middle.

With respect to this clonotype: A read error may produce the germline difference seen at one junction end. The chain employs TRBV20-1 and TRBJ2-3, with D possibly being TRBD1 (7 bases). Per germline, CDR1 DFQATT and CDR2 SNEGSKA (reference sequence). CDR3 length: 15 amino acids. CDR3 protein: CSARDSTKGTATQYF. The CDR3 coding sequence is TGCAGTGCCCGGGACTCCACCAAGGGGACAGCTACGCAGTATTTT.

This clonotype has at least ten counts. The rearrangement joins TRBV12-3 or TRBV12-4 to TRBJ2-2; D is perhaps TRBD1 (5 bases). The CDR3 totals 20 residues. V gave up 0 bases and J gave up 5 bases, with 25 bases separating them. CDR3 protein: CASSLAASLTGPFLTGELFF. The CDR3, as DNA: TGTGCCAGCAGTTTAGCCGCCTCTTTAACAGGTCCTTTTTTGACCGGGGAGCTGTTTTTT.

This clonotype was picked up many times. This rearrangement joins TRBV27 to TRBJ2-1; 9 bases line up with TRBD2. The CDR3 consists of 13 residues. Germline V gene data show CDR1 as MNHEY and CDR2 as SMNVEV (reference sequence). Trimming removed 5 bases from V and 11 bases from J; junction bases left unmatched: 7. For the CDR3, the DNA is TGTGCCAGCAGTACAGCTAGCGGGACGAAGCAGTTCTTC. Translation gives CASSTASGTKQFF.

This clonotype was counted ten times or more. The J gene is TRBJ1-1, the V gene TRBV28; TRBD1 agrees at 7 bases. Germline V CDR1 and CDR2: MDHEN, SYDVKM. This CDR3 region has 15 residues. Unmatched junction bases numbered 8, after V lost 3 bases and J lost 4 bases. The CDR3 loop is CASSLRPTGATEAFF. CDR3 sequence (DNA): TGTGCCAGCAGTTTGAGACCCACAGGGGCCACTGAAGCTTTCTTT.

CDR3 region: CACCFVDRVSGGNSYEQYF. The CDR3 DNA is TGTGCCTGCTGTTTTGTAGACAGGGTGTCGGGAGGGAACTCCTACGAGCAGTACTTC. The V and J genes are TRBV6-4 and TRBJ2-7, with D possibly TRBD2 on 8 matching bases. This CDR3 is 19 amino acids long. V was cut by 11 bases and J by 0 bases, with 32 bases left in between. CDR1 is MRHNA and CDR2 is SNTAGT in the germline V gene.

This clonotype was seen ten or more times. This chain links TRBV7-2 with TRBJ2-5; the D is unclear. The CDR3 runs to 14 residues. Trimming took off 5 bases at V and 5 bases at J, with 15 bases between the two ends. Per germline, CDR1 SGHTA and CDR2 FQGNSA. The CDR3 is CASSQPGPFETQYF. The CDR3 bases are TGTGCCAGCAGCCAGCCAGGCCCGTTTGAGACCCAGTACTTC.

This clonotype was seen at least ten times. The chain employs TRBV6-2 or TRBV6-3 and TRBJ1-1; TRBD1 aligns across 7 bases. Germline V gene sequence: CDR1 MNHEY, CDR2 SVGEGT. This CDR3 is built from 13 residues. V was pared by 6 bases and J by 0 bases, with 1 base of the junction left unmatched. The CDR3 DNA is TGTGCCAGCAGGGACAGGTTGAACACTGAAGCTTTCTTT. It is translated as CASRDRLNTEAFF.

This clonotype was observed a few times. V and J are TRBV6-5 and TRBJ2-6; a possible D gene is TRBD1 (6 bases). V dropped 0 bases and J dropped 0 bases, with 12 bases sitting between them. Germline loops: CDR1 MNHEY, CDR2 SVGAGI. This CDR3 has 18 amino acids. The CDR3 spells CASSYSPGEPSGANVLTF. CDR3 DNA sequence: TGTGCCAGCAGTTACTCGCCAGGGGAACCCTCTGGGGCCAACGTCCTGACTTTC.

This clonotype occurred many times. The chain is built from TRBV15 and TRBJ1-5; D is unclear. The CDR3 has 14 residues. Germline CDR1 and CDR2: LNHNV and YYDKDF (reference sequence). V lost 0 bases, J lost 8 bases, and 11 bases lay in between. For the CDR3, the DNA is TGTGCCACCAGCAGAGATAGAGGACTGGAGCCCCAGCATTTT. It is translated as CATSRDRGLEPQHF. Full variable domain (rest looked up from reference TRBV15 and TRBJ1-5): DAMVIQNPRYQVTQFGKPVTLSCSQTLNHNVMYWYQQKSSQAPKLLFHYYDKDFNNEADTPDNFQSRRPNTSFCFLDIRSPGLGDTAMYLCATSRDRGLEPQHFGDGTRLSIL.

Ten or more counts support this clonotype. The chain combines TRBV4-2 with TRBJ2-7; TRBD2 matches 10 bases. V shed 4 bases, J shed 6 bases, and the junction held 6 bases outside the gene matches. This CDR3 has 14 residues. Per the germline V gene, CDR1 is LGHNA and CDR2 is YNFKEQ. For the CDR3, the DNA is TGTGCCAGCAGCCTACCTAGCGGGAGAGCCGAGCAGTACTTC. This codes for CASSLPSGRAEQYF.

V and J are TRBV5-1 and TRBJ2-1; possibly TRBD2 for D (6 bases). The germline gives CDR1 SGHRS, CDR2 YFSETQ. The CDR3 loop spans 17 amino acids. Trimming pared 3 bases from V and 7 bases from J, leaving 23 bases between. The CDR3 loop reads CASSSPTGEARGNEQFF. Here the CDR3 DNA reads TGCGCCAGCAGCTCCCCGACCGGGGAGGCCCGGGGGAATGAGCAGTTCTTC.

This clonotype came up many times. This chain connects TRBV7-2 to TRBJ1-6; D gene ambiguous. From germline, CDR1 is SGHTA and CDR2 FQGNSA. The length of the CDR3 is 13 residues. Trimming left V 2 bases short and J 5 bases short, with 4 bases between. The CDR3 sequence is CASSLMDNSPLHF. The CDR3, as DNA: TGTGCCAGCAGCTTAATGGATAATTCACCCCTCCACTTT.

This clonotype was observed many times. This chain joins TRBV29-1 and TRBJ2-3, with a weak D call TRBD1 (5 bases). This CDR3 has 14 amino acids. CDR1 is SQVTM, CDR2 ANQGSEA, per germline. V shed 6 bases and J shed 2 bases, with 15 bases lying between them. DNA for the CDR3: TGCAGCGTGCAACAGGTTCTAGTCACAGATACGCAGTATTTT. This codes for CSVQQVLVTDTQYF.

This clonotype came up a few times. The chain recombines TRBV27 with TRBJ2-1; TRBD2 aligns across 8 bases. There are 15 residues in the CDR3. V was pared by 0 bases and J by 3 bases, with 1 base of the junction left unmatched. Germline CDR1 and CDR2: MNHEY and SMNVEV (reference sequence). The CDR3 protein is CASSLSLADYNEQFF. In DNA form, the CDR3 reads TGTGCCAGCAGTTTATCACTAGCGGACTACAATGAGCAGTTCTTC.

This clonotype was picked up a small number of times. This CDR3 is CASSQDRGQGYTEAFF. Here the CDR3 DNA reads TGTGCCAGCAGCCAAGATCGGGGACAGGGGTACACTGAAGCTTTCTTT. This chain links TRBV4-2 with TRBJ1-1; 10 nucleotides line up with TRBD1. Per germline, CDR1 LGHNA and CDR2 YNFKEQ. The CDR3 spans 16 residues. J lost 3 bases, V lost 0 bases, and 4 bases had no gene match.

The sample holds a few counts of this clonotype. This chain links TRBV5-1 with TRBJ2-2, with D possibly TRBD2 on 5 matching bases. Germline CDR1 SGHRS, CDR2 YFSETQ. The V gene lost 1 base and the J gene lost 5 bases, with 15 bases spanning the gap. There are 16 residues in the CDR3. The CDR3 protein is CASSLTGEWVTGELFF. Written as DNA, the CDR3 is TGCGCCAGCAGCTTGACTGGGGAGTGGGTTACCGGGGAGCTGTTTTTT.

This clonotype was counted at least ten times. The chain joins TRBV2 to TRBJ1-2; D not certain. Between the trimmed V and J ends, which lost 2 bases and 4 bases, there was a span of 11 bases. CDR3 length: 14 residues. Germline-derived CDR1 and CDR2 are SNHLY and FYNNEI. The CDR3 nucleotides are TGTGCCAGCAGTGAATCGGCGGAGACCTATGGCTACACCTTC. This gives the protein CASSESAETYGYTF.

At least ten counts were recorded for this clonotype. This sequence joins TRBV18 and TRBJ1-1; no reliable D call. Germline values: CDR1 KGHSH, CDR2 LQKENI. This CDR3 region has 15 residues. Deletions cut 5 bases from V and 4 bases from J, with 17 bases between. The CDR3 sequence is CASSTMVAQRTEAFF. The CDR3 DNA reads TGTGCCAGCTCAACAATGGTTGCACAGCGCACTGAAGCTTTCTTT.

This clonotype was detected only a few times. The rearrangement joins TRBV29-1 to TRBJ1-2; D is uncertain. This CDR3 contains 15 residues. Trimming cost V 4 bases and J 7 bases, with 22 bases left between them. Looked up from germline, CDR1 is SQVTM and CDR2 is ANQGSEA. The CDR3 spells CSVGGLSQRTAGYTF. The CDR3 nucleotides are TGCAGCGTTGGGGGTCTGAGTCAAAGAACTGCTGGCTACACCTTC.

This clonotype appeared many times. J is TRBJ1-1 and V is TRBV4-3; D not resolved. This CDR3 contains 15 residues. CDR1 LGHNA and CDR2 YSLEER come from the germline V gene. The V end was cut by 2 bases, the J end by 5 bases, with 15 bases between. In DNA form, the CDR3 reads TGCGCCAGCAGCCAACTTGCGGGTGCGAGGACTGAAGCTTTCTTT. Its translation: CASSQLAGARTEAFF.

The table lists this clonotype with many counts. J is TRBJ2-3 and V is TRBV4-3, with D possibly matching TRBD1 (5 bases). The length of the CDR3 is 15 residues. Germline loops: CDR1 LGHNA, CDR2 YSLEER. V was pared by 1 base and J by 3 bases, with 11 bases between. CDR3 DNA sequence: TGCGCCAGCAGCCAAGTAGTTAGGGGAACAGATACGCAGTATTTT. This codes for CASSQVVRGTDTQYF.